This is a list of T cell receptor beta chains from one sample in a study of blood T cell repertoires in COVID-19. Sequenced by immunoSEQ multiplex PCR; TCRdb stores in-frame clones only, minus some. Of more than 250,000 clones listed, 85% to 90% are singletons. Specimen: PBMCs or T cells enriched from blood (not recorded which). Every receptor here comes from a woman between 18 and 29 years old who had recovered from COVID-19. Each CDR3 is given with its conserved first and last residue. A D gene is named only where the DNA matches it firmly. Clone size is not always given. Where it is, it says once, few, many or a class for expanded clones.

CATSKGGDTEAFF,TGTGCCACCAGCAAAGGGGGAGACACTGAAGCTTTCTTT,-,few,TRBJ1-1,TRBV15
CASSSPGTGFNYGYTF,TGTGCCAGCAGCTCCCCCGGGACAGGGTTTAACTATGGCTACACCTTC,TRBD1,-,TRBJ1-2,TRBV5-4
CAISVSRLAESSYNEQFF,TGTGCCATCAGTGTATCAAGACTAGCGGAGAGCTCCTACAATGAGCAGTTCTTC,TRBD2,-,TRBJ2-1,TRBV10-3
CASSVRQGSGNTIYF,TGTGCCAGCAGCGTACGGCAGGGGTCAGGAAACACCATATATTTT,-,-,TRBJ1-3,TRBV9
CATSDPAGQGGDEQFF,TGTGCCACCAGTGACCCCGCGGGACAGGGGGGAGATGAGCAGTTCTTC,TRBD1,once,TRBJ2-1,TRBV24-1
CASSEYRDTGELFF,TGTGCCAGCAGTGAATACAGGGACACCGGGGAGCTGTTTTTT,-,many,TRBJ2-2,TRBV25-1
CASSTQGNYGYTF,TGTGCCAGCAGTACACAGGGAAACTATGGCTACACCTTC,-,-,TRBJ1-2,TRBV12-3/TRBV12-4
CASSLDWGTSGSYEQYF,TGTGCCAGCAGCTTAGATTGGGGGACTAGCGGCTCCTACGAGCAGTACTTC,TRBD2,-,TRBJ2-7,TRBV11-3
CASSESPSGANIQYF,TGTGCCAGCAGTGAGAGTCCCTCTGGGGCAAACATTCAGTACTTC,-,-,TRBJ2-4,TRBV6-1
CASSEKGPPGLAGNYEQYF,TGTGCCAGCAGTGAAAAAGGGCCACCGGGACTAGCGGGGAACTACGAGCAGTACTTC,TRBD2,-,TRBJ2-7,TRBV2
CASSPRGLGTEAFF,TGCGCCAGCAGCCCTAGGGGGCTAGGCACTGAAGCTTTCTTT,TRBD1,-,TRBJ1-1,TRBV4-1
CASSQGAGGYTF,TGTGCCAGCAGTCAGGGGGCGGGGGGCTACACCTTC,TRBD1,-,TRBJ1-2,TRBV12-3/TRBV12-4
CASSLAGNTDTQYF,TGTGCCAGCAGCTTGGCGGGGAACACAGATACGCAGTATTTT,-,once,TRBJ2-3,TRBV5-6
CASSVGTGGGNTIYF,TGTGCCAGCAGCGTAGGGACAGGGGGAGGAAACACCATATATTTT,TRBD1,-,TRBJ1-3,TRBV9
CTSSQALAGVGETQYF,TGCACCAGCAGCCAGGCCCTAGCGGGAGTTGGTGAGACCCAGTACTTC,-,-,TRBJ2-5,TRBV1
CASSARQGDGYTF,TGTGCCAGCTCAGCAAGACAGGGTGATGGCTACACCTTC,TRBD1,-,TRBJ1-2,TRBV18
CASSQGDRGYNEQFF,TGTGCCAGCAGTCAAGGGGACAGGGGCTACAATGAGCAGTTCTTC,TRBD1,-,TRBJ2-1,TRBV2
CASSYLNAGSTGELFF,TGTGCCAGCAGCTACCTAAATGCGGGTTCCACCGGGGAGCTGTTTTTT,-,-,TRBJ2-2,TRBV7-8